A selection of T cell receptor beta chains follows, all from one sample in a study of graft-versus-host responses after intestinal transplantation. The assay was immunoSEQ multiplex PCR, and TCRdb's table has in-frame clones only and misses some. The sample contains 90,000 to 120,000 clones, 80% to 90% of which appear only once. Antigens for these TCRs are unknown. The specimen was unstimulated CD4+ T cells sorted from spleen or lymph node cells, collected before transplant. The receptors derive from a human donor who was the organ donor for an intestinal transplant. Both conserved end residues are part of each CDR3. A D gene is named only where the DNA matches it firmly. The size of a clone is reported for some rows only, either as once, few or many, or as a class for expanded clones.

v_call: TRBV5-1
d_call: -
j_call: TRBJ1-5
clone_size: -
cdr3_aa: CASSLGGTENQPQHF
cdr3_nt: TGCGCCAGCAGCTTGGGTGGGACGGAGAATCAGCCCCAGCATTTT

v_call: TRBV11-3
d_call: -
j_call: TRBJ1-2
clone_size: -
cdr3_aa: CASSLGNGRANYGYTF
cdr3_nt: TGTGCCAGCAGCTTAGGGAACGGTCGAGCTAACTATGGCTACACCTTC

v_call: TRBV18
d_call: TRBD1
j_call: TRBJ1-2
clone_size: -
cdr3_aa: CASSPPDRAYGYTF
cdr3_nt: TGTGCCAGCTCACCACCGGACAGGGCCTATGGCTACACCTTC

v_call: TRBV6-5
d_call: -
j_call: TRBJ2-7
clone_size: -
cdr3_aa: CASSSGLGPYEQYF
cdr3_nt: TGTGCCAGCAGTTCAGGGCTGGGGCCTTACGAGCAGTACTTC

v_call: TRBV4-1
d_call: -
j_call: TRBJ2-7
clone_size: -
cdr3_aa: CASSRTVITYEQYF
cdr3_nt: TGCGCCAGCAGTCGGACAGTTATAACCTACGAGCAGTACTTC

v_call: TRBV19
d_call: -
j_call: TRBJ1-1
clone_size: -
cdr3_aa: CASRATVNTEAFF
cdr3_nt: TGTGCCAGTAGGGCGACAGTGAACACTGAAGCTTTCTTT

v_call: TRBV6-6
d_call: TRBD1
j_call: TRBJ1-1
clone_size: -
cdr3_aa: CASSYQSGTATEAFF
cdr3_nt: TGTGCCAGCAGTTACCAATCCGGGACAGCCACTGAAGCTTTCTTT

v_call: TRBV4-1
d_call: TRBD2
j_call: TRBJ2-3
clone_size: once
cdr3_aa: CASSPRGVAGAPNTQYF
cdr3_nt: TGCGCCAGCAGCCCAAGAGGGGTAGCGGGGGCCCCGAATACGCAGTATTTT

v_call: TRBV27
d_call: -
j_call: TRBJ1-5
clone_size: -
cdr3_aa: CASSLQNPTRASNQPQHF
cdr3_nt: TGTGCCAGCAGTTTACAAAACCCGACAAGGGCTAGCAATCAGCCCCAGCATTTT

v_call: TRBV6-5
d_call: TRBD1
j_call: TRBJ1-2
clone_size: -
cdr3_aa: CASSVPGTGSGYTF
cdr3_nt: TGTGCCAGCAGTGTTCCCGGGACAGGGTCTGGCTACACCTTC

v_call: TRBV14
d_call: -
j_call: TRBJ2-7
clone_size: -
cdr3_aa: CASSPPRASGPHSYEQYF
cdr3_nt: TGTGCCAGCAGCCCCCCGAGGGCTTCAGGACCCCATTCCTACGAGCAGTACTTC

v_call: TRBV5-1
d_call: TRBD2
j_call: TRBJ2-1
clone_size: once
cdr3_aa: CASSFKRGGANEQFF
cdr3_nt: TGCGCCAGCAGCTTTAAGCGGGGGGGCGCAAATGAGCAGTTCTTC

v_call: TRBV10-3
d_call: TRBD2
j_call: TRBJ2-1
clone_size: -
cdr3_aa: CAISESTRGLAGVDEQFF
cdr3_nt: TGTGCCATCAGTGAGTCGACTCGTGGACTAGCGGGAGTGGATGAGCAGTTCTTC

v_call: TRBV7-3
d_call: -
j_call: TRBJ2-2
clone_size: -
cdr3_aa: CASSPGAATGELFF
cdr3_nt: TGTGCCAGCAGCCCCGGGGCCGCCACCGGGGAGCTGTTTTTT

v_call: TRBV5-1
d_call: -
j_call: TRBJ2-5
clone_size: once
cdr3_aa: CASSLKVFQETQYF
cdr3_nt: TGCGCCAGCAGCTTAAAGGTGTTTCAAGAGACCCAGTACTTC

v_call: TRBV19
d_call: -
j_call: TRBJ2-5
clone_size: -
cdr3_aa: CASSEYRSLGETQYF
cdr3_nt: TGTGCCAGTAGTGAGTACAGGTCACTGGGAGAGACCCAGTACTTC

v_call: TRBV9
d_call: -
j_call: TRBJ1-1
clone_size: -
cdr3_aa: CASSAQWGTEAFF
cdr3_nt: TGTGCCAGCAGCGCTCAGTGGGGCACTGAAGCTTTCTTT

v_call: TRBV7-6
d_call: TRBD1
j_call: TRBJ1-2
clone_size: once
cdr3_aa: CASSPRIGRGSYGYTF
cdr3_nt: TGTGCCAGCAGCCCTAGGATTGGCAGGGGGTCCTATGGCTACACCTTC

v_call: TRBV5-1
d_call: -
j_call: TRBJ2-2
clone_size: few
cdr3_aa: CASSFRDSNTGELFF
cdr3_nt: TGCGCCAGCAGCTTTAGGGACTCCAACACCGGGGAGCTGTTTTTT

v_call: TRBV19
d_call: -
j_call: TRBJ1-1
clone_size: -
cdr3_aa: CASRGTVNTEAFF
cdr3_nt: TGTGCCAGTAGGGGGACGGTGAACACTGAAGCTTTCTTT

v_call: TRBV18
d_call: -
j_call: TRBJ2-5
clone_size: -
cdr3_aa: CASSPQEFEGETQYF
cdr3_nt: TGTGCCAGCTCACCACAGGAATTTGAGGGAGAGACCCAGTACTTC

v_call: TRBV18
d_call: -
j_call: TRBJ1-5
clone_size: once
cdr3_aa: CASSGGVNSNQPQHF
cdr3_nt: TGTGCCAGCTCAGGAGGGGTTAATAGCAATCAGCCCCAGCATTTT

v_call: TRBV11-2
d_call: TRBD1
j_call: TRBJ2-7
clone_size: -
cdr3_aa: CASSSAGTGIYEQYF
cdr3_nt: TGTGCCAGCAGCTCAGCCGGGACAGGGATCTACGAGCAGTACTTC

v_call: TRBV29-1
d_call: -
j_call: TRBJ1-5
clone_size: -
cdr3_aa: CSVRATGNQPQHF
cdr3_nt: TGCAGTGTTCGAGCCACCGGGAATCAGCCCCAGCATTTT

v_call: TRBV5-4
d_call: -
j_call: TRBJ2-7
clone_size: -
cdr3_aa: CASSRTGRPLYEQYF
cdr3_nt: TGTGCCAGCAGTCGGACGGGTCGGCCCCTCTACGAGCAGTACTTC

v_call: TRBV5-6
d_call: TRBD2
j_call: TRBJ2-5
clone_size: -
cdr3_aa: CASSLLGLALQETQYF
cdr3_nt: TGTGCCAGCAGCTTGTTGGGACTAGCCTTACAAGAGACCCAGTACTTC

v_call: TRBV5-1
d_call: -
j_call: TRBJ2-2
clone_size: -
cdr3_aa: CASTTGYGELFF
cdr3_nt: TGCGCCAGTACTACGGGGTACGGGGAGCTGTTTTTT

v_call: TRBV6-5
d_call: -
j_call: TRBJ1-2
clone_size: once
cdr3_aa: CASSYWGDFSYGYTF
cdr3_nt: TGTGCCAGCAGTTACTGGGGAGATTTCTCCTATGGCTACACCTTC

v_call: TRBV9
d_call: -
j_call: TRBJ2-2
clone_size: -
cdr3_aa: CASSVETGELFF
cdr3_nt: TGTGCCAGCAGCGTAGAAACCGGGGAGCTGTTTTTT

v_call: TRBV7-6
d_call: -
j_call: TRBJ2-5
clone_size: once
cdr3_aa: CASSPGTVRGTQYF
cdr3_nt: TGTGCCAGCAGCCCCGGGACCGTCAGGGGGACCCAGTACTTC

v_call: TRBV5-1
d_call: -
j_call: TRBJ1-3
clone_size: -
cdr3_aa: CASSLVQGTGNTIYF
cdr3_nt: TGCGCCAGCAGCTTGGTACAGGGTACTGGAAACACCATATATTTT

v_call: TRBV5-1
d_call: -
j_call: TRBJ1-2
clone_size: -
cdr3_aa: CASSLGQHNYGYTF
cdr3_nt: TGCGCCAGCAGCTTGGGGCAGCATAACTATGGCTACACCTTC

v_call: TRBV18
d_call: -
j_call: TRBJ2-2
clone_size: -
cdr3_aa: CASSPLSGGSTGELFF
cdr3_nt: TGTGCCAGCTCACCCCTCTCTGGGGGCAGCACCGGGGAGCTGTTTTTT

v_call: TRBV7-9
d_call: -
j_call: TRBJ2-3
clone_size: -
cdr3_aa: CASSTGRNTDTQYF
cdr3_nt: TGTGCCAGCAGCACCGGCCGAAACACAGATACGCAGTATTTT

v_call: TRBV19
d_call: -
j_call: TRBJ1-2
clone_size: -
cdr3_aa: CASRPTGYGYTF
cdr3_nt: TGTGCCAGTAGACCTACAGGGTATGGCTACACCTTC

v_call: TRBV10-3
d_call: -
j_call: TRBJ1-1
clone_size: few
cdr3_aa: CAISERGDTEAFF
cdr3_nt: TGTGCCATCAGTGAGAGGGGGGACACTGAAGCTTTCTTT

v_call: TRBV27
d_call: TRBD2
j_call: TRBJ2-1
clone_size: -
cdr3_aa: CASSLSGLAVDEQFF
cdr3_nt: TGTGCCAGCAGTTTATCGGGACTAGCGGTCGATGAGCAGTTCTTC